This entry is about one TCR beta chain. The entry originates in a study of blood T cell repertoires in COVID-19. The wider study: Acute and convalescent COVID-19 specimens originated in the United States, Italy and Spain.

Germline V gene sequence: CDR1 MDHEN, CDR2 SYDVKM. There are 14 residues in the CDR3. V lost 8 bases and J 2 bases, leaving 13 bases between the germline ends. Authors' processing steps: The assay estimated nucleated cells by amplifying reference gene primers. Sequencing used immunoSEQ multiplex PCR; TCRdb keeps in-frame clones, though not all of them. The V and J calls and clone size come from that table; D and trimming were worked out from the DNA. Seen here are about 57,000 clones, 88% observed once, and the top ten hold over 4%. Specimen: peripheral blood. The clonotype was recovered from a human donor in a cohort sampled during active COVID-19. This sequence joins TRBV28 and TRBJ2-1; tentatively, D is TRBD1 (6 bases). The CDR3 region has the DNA TGTGCCAGCCGTTACAGGGCCACCTACAATGAGCAGTTCTTC. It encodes CASRYRATYNEQFF. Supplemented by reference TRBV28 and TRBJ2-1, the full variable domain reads DVKVTQSSRYLVKRTGEKVFLECVQDMDHENMFWYRQDPGLGLRLIYFSYDVKMKEKGDIPEGYSVSREKKERFSLILESASTNQTSMYLCASRYRATYNEQFFGPGTRLTVL.